A single sample is the source of the 26 T cell receptor beta chains below, sequenced in a study of blood T cell repertoires in COVID-19. The protocol was immunoSEQ multiplex PCR, while the TCRdb copy is restricted to in-frame clones and leaves out a portion. The sample has 120,000 to 150,000 clones; about 79% are singletons. The specimen was peripheral blood. These receptors came from a woman between 50 and 59 years old in a cohort sampled during active or convalescent COVID-19.

The V gene is TRBV7-2, the J gene TRBJ1-2, with 7 bases identical to TRBD1. V lost 5 bases to trimming and J lost 6 bases; unmatched junction nucleotides: 3. CDR3 length equals 12 residues. Germline loops: CDR1 SGHTA, CDR2 FQGNSA. Written as DNA, the CDR3 is TGTGCCAGCAGCCAACAGGGGAATGGCTACACCTTC. Its translation is CASSQQGNGYTF.

The chain combines TRBV7-9 with TRBJ1-4; D uncertain. Germline V gene lookup returns CDR1 SEHNR and CDR2 FQNEAQ (reference sequence). The V end lost 5 bases, the J end lost 4 bases, and 11 bases lay between the germline ends. CDR3 length: 14 residues. DNA of the CDR3: TGTGCCAGCAGCCCCCAGACTGTTAATGAAAAACTGTTTTTT. Protein product: CASSPQTVNEKLFF. The whole variable domain, filled in from reference TRBV7-9 and TRBJ1-4, reads DTGVSQNPRHKITKRGQNVTFRCDPISEHNRLYWYRQTLGQGPEFLTYFQNEAQLEKSRLLSDRFSAERPKGSFSTLEIQRTEQGDSAMYLCASSPQTVNEKLFFGSGTQLSVL.

This clone was recorded at least ten times. The genes are TRBV4-1 and TRBJ2-2; D might be TRBD1 (5 bases). Germline CDR1 and CDR2: MGHRA and YSYEKL. The CDR3 extends over 13 amino acids. The V end lost 1 base, the J end lost 5 bases, and 5 bases lay between the germline ends. The CDR3 bases are TGCGCCAGCAGCCAAGCAGGGACCGGGGAGCTGTTTTTT. Its translation: CASSQAGTGELFF.

V and J are TRBV10-1 and TRBJ2-3; no reliable D call. The CDR3 spans 14 residues. V lost 3 bases and J 0 bases, leaving 7 bases between the germline ends. Germline lookup yields CDR1 WNHNN and CDR2 SYGVQD (reference sequence). CDR3 bases: TGCGCCAGCAGTGAAGAGACTAGCACAGATACGCAGTATTTT. This codes for CASSEETSTDTQYF.

The CDR3 nucleotides are TGTGCCAGCAGCTACCAACAGGGGGCTGAAGCTTTCTTT. Translation gives CASSYQQGAEAFF. The rearrangement uses TRBV7-3 and TRBJ1-1; TRBD1 aligns across 8 bases. V was clipped by 4 bases and J by 6 bases; unmatched bases: 4. This CDR3 contains 13 residues. The germline gives CDR1 SGHTA, CDR2 FQGTGA.

This clone was observed a single time. V and J are TRBV19 and TRBJ1-2; the D is unclear. Germline assignment: CDR1 LNHDA and CDR2 SQIVND (reference sequence). This CDR3 has 13 residues. Trimming left V 3 bases short and J 8 bases short, with 13 bases between. CDR3 coding DNA: TGTGCCAGTAGTATTGGTCCAGCGGGAGGCTACACCTTC. The encoded protein is CASSIGPAGGYTF.

This clone was observed a few times. This sample includes further DNA sequences coding for the same CDR3. The V call is TRBV18, the J call TRBJ2-1; D not resolved. The CDR3 is made up of 12 amino acids. Germline CDR1 and CDR2: KGHSH and LQKENI. V lost 4 bases and J lost 5, with 6 bases in between. The CDR3 here is CASSRADNEQFF. The CDR3 DNA is TGTGCCAGCTCACGGGCCGACAATGAGCAGTTCTTC.

This rearrangement joins TRBV12-5 to TRBJ1-6; TRBD1 aligns across 7 bases. The trim removed 6 bases at V and 7 bases at J, leaving 6 bases unmatched. Germline V gene sequence: CDR1 LGHNT, CDR2 FRNRAP. The CDR3 consists of 14 residues. The CDR3 DNA is TGTGCTAGTGGCCTCGACAGGGCAAATTCACCCCTCCACTTT. It translates to CASGLDRANSPLHF.

This chain links TRBV29-1 with TRBJ2-4; TRBD1 matches at 9 bases. This CDR3 is 15 amino acids long. The V segment lost 2 bases and the J segment 3 bases; nucleotides outside the gene matches: 5. Germline CDR1 and CDR2: SQVTM and ANQGSEA. The CDR3 protein is CSVEWTGVNKNIQYF. The CDR3 coding sequence is TGCAGCGTTGAATGGACAGGGGTGAACAAAAACATTCAGTACTTC.

This clone was seen repeatedly, ten times or more. V gene TRBV7-8 combines with J gene TRBJ1-2; 12 nucleotides align to TRBD1. The CDR3 runs 15 residues. V lost 5 bases to trimming and J lost 7 bases; unmatched junction nucleotides: 8. Germline V gene sequence: CDR1 SGHVS, CDR2 FQNEAQ. In DNA, the CDR3 is TGTGCCAGCAGCCTCATGGGACAGGGGGCAGCTGGCTACACCTTC. This translates into CASSLMGQGAAGYTF.

This sequence joins TRBV6-5 and TRBJ2-3; a possible D gene is TRBD2 (5 bases). V was pared by 7 bases and J by 7 bases, with 21 bases between. The CDR3 has 15 amino acids. Per the germline V gene, CDR1 is MNHEY and CDR2 is SVGAGI. CDR3 in amino acids: CASKEGGVGFHTQYF. Here the CDR3 DNA reads TGTGCCAGCAAAGAGGGTGGGGTGGGGTTCCATACGCAGTATTTT.

V is TRBV21-1 and J is TRBJ2-2; the table's D gene call, TRBD1, was not cross checked with the DNA. TRBV21-1 is assigned pseudogene status. The CDR3 totals 18 residues. The CDR3 here is CASSKAGGGAWCTGELFF. For the CDR3, the DNA is TGTGCCAGCAGCAAAGCCGGAGGGGGCGCTTGGTGCACCGGGGAGCTGTTTTTT.

The CDR3 spells CASSGDGLMNTEAFF. The CDR3, as DNA: TGCGCCAGCAGTGGTGATGGCCTCATGAACACTGAAGCTTTCTTT. The chain couples TRBV5-1 to TRBJ1-1; no clear D. Germline V CDR1 and CDR2: SGHRS, YFSETQ. The CDR3 runs to 15 residues. V was trimmed by 5 bases and J by 0 bases, leaving 14 bases between them.

V and J are TRBV12-3 or TRBV12-4 and TRBJ1-1; possibly TRBD1 for D (5 bases). V lost 6 bases and J lost 2, with 10 bases in between. This CDR3 comprises 13 residues. CDR3 DNA: TGTGCCAGCAGGCTACAGGTAAACACTGAAGCTTTCTTT. The encoded protein is CASRLQVNTEAFF.

The V call is TRBV10-3, the J call TRBJ2-7; maybe TRBD1 (5 bases). The CDR3 consists of 14 residues. CDR1 and CDR2 from the germline V gene are ENHRY and SYGVKD. V dropped 4 bases and J dropped 1 base, with 11 bases sitting between them. The DNA of the CDR3 is TGTGCCATCAGTGGATTTACAGGTTCCTACGAGCAGTACTTC. It codes for CAISGFTGSYEQYF.

This chain connects TRBV27 to TRBJ1-6; 7 nucleotides match TRBD1. The CDR3 is made up of 14 amino acids. Germline CDR1 and CDR2: MNHEY and SMNVEV (reference sequence). J lost 4 bases, V lost 7 bases, and 4 bases had no gene match. The CDR3 region is CASTKTGYNSPLHF. The CDR3 DNA is TGTGCCAGCACGAAGACAGGGTATAATTCACCCCTCCACTTT.

The V call is TRBV20-1, the J call TRBJ1-2, with D maybe TRBD1 (6 bases). This CDR3 has 12 residues. Germline V lookup: CDR1 DFQATT, CDR2 SNEGSKA (reference sequence). The V gene lost 3 bases and the J gene lost 6 bases, with 11 bases spanning the gap. CDR3 nucleotide sequence: TGCAGTGCTAGTGGTCAGGGGAATGGCTACACCTTC. As protein: CSASGQGNGYTF.

V usage is TRBV18 and J usage is TRBJ1-1; 7 bases line up with TRBD1. CDR1 is KGHSH, CDR2 LQKENI, per germline. The J segment lost 6 bases and the V segment lost 2 bases, leaving 9 bases of the junction unmatched. The CDR3 loop spans 15 amino acids. The CDR3 sequence: CASSPRDRAYPEAFF. The CDR3 bases are TGTGCCAGCTCACCAAGAGACAGGGCTTATCCTGAAGCTTTCTTT.

The chain recombines TRBV6-6 with TRBJ2-2; 9 bases fit TRBD1. Unmatched junction bases numbered 12, after V lost 8 bases and J lost 8 bases. Germline-derived CDR1 and CDR2 are MNHNY and SVGAGI (reference sequence). The CDR3 loop spans 15 amino acids. The CDR3 bases are TGTGCCAGCCAAAGGCAGGGACAGGGTCGGGGGGAGCTGTTTTTT. It translates to CASQRQGQGRGELFF.

V and J are TRBV7-2 and TRBJ1-6; TRBD1 might be the D (6 bases). The CDR3 has 15 residues. Germline V CDR1 and CDR2: SGHTA, FQGNSA. Trimming shortened V by 8 bases and J by 8 bases, and 19 bases separated the two germline ends. The CDR3 spells CASRRGTGWDSPLHF. CDR3 DNA: TGTGCCAGCCGCCGTGGAACAGGGTGGGATTCACCCCTCCACTTT.

The V and J genes are TRBV7-8 and TRBJ2-7; possibly TRBD2 for D (5 bases). This CDR3 spans 14 amino acids. Germline V gene sequence: CDR1 SGHVS, CDR2 FQNEAQ. V was trimmed by 1 base and J by 1 base, leaving 8 bases between them. CDR3 protein: CASSLDRESYEQYF. The DNA of the CDR3 is TGTGCCAGCAGCTTAGACCGGGAATCCTACGAGCAGTACTTC.

The V call is TRBV5-1, the J call TRBJ1-4; 8 nucleotides match TRBD1. The trim removed 3 bases at V and 5 bases at J, leaving 12 bases unmatched. Germline loops: CDR1 SGHRS, CDR2 YFSETQ. The CDR3 extends over 17 amino acids. The CDR3, as DNA: TGCGCCAGCAGCTCAACAGGGGGAGATTTCTCGAATGAAAAACTGTTTTTT. It yields the protein CASSSTGGDFSNEKLFF. Based on the CDR3 plus reference TRBV5-1 and TRBJ1-4, the full variable domain is KAGVTQTPRYLIKTRGQQVTLSCSPISGHRSVSWYQQTPGQGLQFLFEYFSETQRNKGNFPGRFSGRQFSNSRSEMNVSTLELGDSALYLCASSSTGGDFSNEKLFFGSGTQLSVL.

CDR3 region: CASSFRPARGNTEAFF. Here the CDR3 DNA reads TGCGCCAGCAGCTTTCGGCCGGCCAGGGGGAACACTGAAGCTTTCTTT. V usage is TRBV5-1 and J usage is TRBJ1-1; D is possibly TRBD1 (6 bases). CDR1 SGHRS and CDR2 YFSETQ come from the germline V gene. The V and J ends lost 2 bases and 1 base respectively, with 15 bases between them. The CDR3 has 16 amino acids.

The chain employs TRBV29-1 and TRBJ1-4, with D maybe TRBD1 (6 bases). CDR1 is SQVTM, CDR2 ANQGSEA, per germline. V was pared by 6 bases and J by 3 bases, with 8 bases between. The CDR3 runs 12 residues. In DNA form, the CDR3 reads TGCAGCGTAGGACAGCCTAATGAAAAACTGTTTTTT. It codes for CSVGQPNEKLFF. Supplemented by reference TRBV29-1 and TRBJ1-4, the full variable domain reads SAVISQKPSRDICQRGTSLTIQCQVDSQVTMMFWYRQQPGQSLTLIATANQGSEATYESGFVIDKFPISRPNLTFSTLTVSNMSPEDSSIYLCSVGQPNEKLFFGSGTQLSVL.

This clone was counted ten times or more. The rearrangement uses TRBV6-4 and TRBJ2-1; 11 bases align to TRBD1. The CDR3 runs to 16 residues. Trimming cost V 0 bases and J 9 bases; bases outside gene matches: 7. Germline V lookup: CDR1 MRHNA, CDR2 SNTAGT. CDR3 sequence: CASSDSPGQGAGEQFF. The CDR3 nucleotides are TGTGCCAGCAGTGACTCTCCCGGACAGGGGGCAGGTGAGCAGTTCTTC.

The genes are TRBV6-2 or TRBV6-3 and TRBJ1-1, with 8 positions matching TRBD1. The V gene's germline CDR1 is MNHEY and CDR2 SVGEGT. This CDR3 is 15 amino acids long. V lost 5 bases, J lost 3 bases, and 8 bases stayed unmatched. The CDR3 spells CASSPQGQEDTEAFF. CDR3 nucleotides: TGTGCCAGCAGTCCCCAGGGACAGGAGGACACTGAAGCTTTCTTT.